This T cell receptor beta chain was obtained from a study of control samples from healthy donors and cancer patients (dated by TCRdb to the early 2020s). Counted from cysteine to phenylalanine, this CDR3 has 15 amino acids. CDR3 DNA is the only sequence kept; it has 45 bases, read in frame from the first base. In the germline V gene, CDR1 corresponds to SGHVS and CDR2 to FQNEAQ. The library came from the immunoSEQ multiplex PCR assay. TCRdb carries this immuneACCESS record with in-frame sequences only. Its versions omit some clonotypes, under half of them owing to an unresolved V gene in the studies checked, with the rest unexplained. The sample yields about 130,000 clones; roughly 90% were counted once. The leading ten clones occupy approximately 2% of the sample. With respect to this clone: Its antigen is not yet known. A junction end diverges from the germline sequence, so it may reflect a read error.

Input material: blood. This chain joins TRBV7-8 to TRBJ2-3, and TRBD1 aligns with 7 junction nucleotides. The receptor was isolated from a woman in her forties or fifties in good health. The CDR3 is CASSLGDRSTDTQYF. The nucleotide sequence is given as TGTGCCAGCAGTTTAGGGGACAGAAGCACAGATACGCAGTATTTT. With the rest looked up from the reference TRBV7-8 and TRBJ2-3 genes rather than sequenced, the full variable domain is GAGVSQSPRYKVAKRGQDVALRCDPISGHVSLFWYQQALGQGPEFLTYFQNEAQLDKSGLPSDRFFAERPEGSVSTLKIQRTQQEDSAVYLCASSLGDRSTDTQYFGPGTRLTVL.